One sample yielded the 10 T cell receptor beta chains listed below, sequenced in a study of beta chain features in type 1 diabetes. The sequenced template was cDNA made from the entire isolated RNA. Sequenced by immunoSEQ multiplex PCR; TCRdb stores in-frame clones only, minus some. This table has tens of thousands of clones, around a third appearing once. Sequencing was carried out using stem cell memory CD4+ T cells from blood. The receptors were sampled from a woman aged 18-29 years in good health.

The chain uses TRBV5-6 and TRBJ1-1, with D unresolved. CDR3 length equals 13 residues. Trimming cost V 0 bases and J 4 bases, with 7 bases left between them. Germline V gene sequence: CDR1 SGHDT, CDR2 YYEEEE. The CDR3 DNA reads TGTGCCAGCAGCTTGGTTTCGGGCACTGAAGCTTTCTTT. Residues: CASSLVSGTEAFF.

This chain joins TRBV2 and TRBJ2-1; maybe TRBD1 (5 bases). There are 15 residues in the CDR3. Per germline, CDR1 SNHLY and CDR2 FYNNEI. Trimming shortened V by 4 bases and J by 0 bases, and 10 bases separated the two germline ends. CDR3 sequence: CASSARESSYNEQFF. The CDR3 bases are TGTGCCAGCAGTGCCAGGGAAAGCTCCTACAATGAGCAGTTCTTC.

This clone was observed a handful of times. This chain links TRBV19 with TRBJ2-5; D is unclear. Germline values: CDR1 LNHDA, CDR2 SQIVND (reference sequence). The V end lost 3 bases, the J end lost 5 bases, and 10 bases lay between the germline ends. CDR3 length equals 13 residues. In DNA, the CDR3 is TGTGCCAGTAGTATTCAGGTCCGGGAGACCCAGTACTTC. Its translation is CASSIQVRETQYF.

The genes are TRBV5-4 and TRBJ1-1, with TRBD1 matching 7 bases. V shed 4 bases, J shed 4 bases, and the junction held 16 bases outside the gene matches. Germline-derived CDR1 and CDR2 are SGHNT and YYREEE (reference sequence). This CDR3 region has 17 residues. As DNA, the CDR3 is TGTGCCAGCAGCGGACCCCATCAGGGGGTAGAGAGCACTGAAGCTTTCTTT. Protein: CASSGPHQGVESTEAFF.

This chain joins TRBV11-2 and TRBJ2-7, with a weak D call TRBD1 (6 bases). CDR3 length: 14 residues. V shed 5 bases and J shed 6 bases, with 17 bases lying between them. Germline V gene lookup returns CDR1 SGHAT and CDR2 FQNNGV. This chain's CDR3 is CASSQLTGTGEQYF. The CDR3 DNA reads as TGTGCCAGCAGCCAGCTGACAGGTACGGGCGAGCAGTACTTC.

V is TRBV6-5 and J is TRBJ2-2; TRBD2 is a possible D gene (6 bases). Trimming took 0 bases from V and 6 from J, leaving 14 bases between them. The CDR3 consists of 16 residues. Germline V gene sequence: CDR1 MNHEY, CDR2 SVGAGI. The CDR3 DNA is TGTGCCAGCAGTTACTCGCTGGGGGGAAGGCCCGGGGAGCTGTTTTTT. It yields the protein CASSYSLGGRPGELFF.

The genes are TRBV5-1 and TRBJ2-5; 7 positions match TRBD1. The CDR3 length is 14 residues. Germline V gene data show CDR1 as SGHRS and CDR2 as YFSETQ. V was clipped by 4 bases and J by 1 base; unmatched bases: 4. This CDR3 is CASSPGQVQETQYF. The CDR3 nucleotides read TGCGCCAGCAGCCCTGGACAGGTCCAAGAGACCCAGTACTTC.

J is TRBJ2-3 and V is TRBV5-1; 11 bases match TRBD1. The germline V gene has CDR1 SGHRS and CDR2 YFSETQ. The CDR3 covers 16 residues. After removal of 1 base from V and 6 bases from J, the junction contained 7 bases not matched to a gene. The CDR3 DNA is TGCGCCAGCAGCTTGTCCACCGGACAGGGGGCTGATACGCAGTATTTT. This translates into CASSLSTGQGADTQYF.

This clone was seen more than once but under ten times. The chain uses TRBV9 and TRBJ2-2, with 7 bases identical to TRBD1. Germline V gives CDR1 SGDLS, CDR2 YYNGEE. The CDR3 spans 14 residues. The junction had 2 bases not matched to a gene; V was cut back by 5 bases and J by 1 base. The CDR3 sequence is CASRGTVNTGELFF. The CDR3 DNA follows: TGTGCCAGCAGGGGGACAGTGAACACCGGGGAGCTGTTTTTT.

The chain couples TRBV5-1 to TRBJ2-1, with TRBD2 matching over 7 bases. Germline V gene sequence: CDR1 SGHRS, CDR2 YFSETQ. J gave up 3 bases and V 4 bases, and 7 bases lay outside the gene matches. The CDR3 runs 15 residues. In nucleotides, the CDR3 is TGCGCCAGCAGCCCCCGGGGGAGGGACTACAATGAGCAGTTCTTC. Residues: CASSPRGRDYNEQFF.